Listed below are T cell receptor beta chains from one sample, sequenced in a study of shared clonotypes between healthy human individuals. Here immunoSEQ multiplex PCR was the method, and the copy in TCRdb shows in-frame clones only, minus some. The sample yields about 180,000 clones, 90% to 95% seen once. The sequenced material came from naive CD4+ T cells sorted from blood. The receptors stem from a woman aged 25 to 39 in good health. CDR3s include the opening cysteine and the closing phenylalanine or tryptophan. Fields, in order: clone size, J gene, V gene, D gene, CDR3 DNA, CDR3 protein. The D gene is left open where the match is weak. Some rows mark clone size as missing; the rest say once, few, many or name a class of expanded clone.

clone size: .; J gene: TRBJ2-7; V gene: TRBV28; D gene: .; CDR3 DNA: TGTGCCAGCAGTTTAACACAGGGATCCTACGAGCAGTACTTC; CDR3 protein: CASSLTQGSYEQYF
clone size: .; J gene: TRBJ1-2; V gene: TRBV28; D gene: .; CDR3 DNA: TGTGCCAGCGGGGGCGATCAGTTTGGCTACACCTTC; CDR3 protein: CASGGDQFGYTF
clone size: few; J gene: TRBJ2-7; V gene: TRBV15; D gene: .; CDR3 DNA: TGTGCCACCAGCAGAGCGACAGGTCGCTACGAGCAGTACTTC; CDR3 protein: CATSRATGRYEQYF
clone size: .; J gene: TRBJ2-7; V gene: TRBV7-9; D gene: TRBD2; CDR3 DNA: TGTGCCAGCAGCCAAGAACTCACCGGGACTAGGTACGAGCAGTACTTC; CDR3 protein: CASSQELTGTRYEQYF
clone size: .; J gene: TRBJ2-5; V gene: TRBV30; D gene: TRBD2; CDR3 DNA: TGTGCCTGGACTAGCGGGAAAGAGCAGTACTTC; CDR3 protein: CAWTSGKEQYF
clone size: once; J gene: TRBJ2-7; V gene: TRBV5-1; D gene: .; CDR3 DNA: TGCGCCAGCAGCTTGGCCGGTCCGTTGAGCTACGAGCAGTACTTC; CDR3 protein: CASSLAGPLSYEQYF
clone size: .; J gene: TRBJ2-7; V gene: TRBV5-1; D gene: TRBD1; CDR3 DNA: TGCGCCAGGATCAGGGATTCGGGGACAGGAGCCTACGAGCAGTACTTC; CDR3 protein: CARIRDSGTGAYEQYF
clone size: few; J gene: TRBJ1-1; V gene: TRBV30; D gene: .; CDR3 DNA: TGTGCCTCCAAAGCCGGGACCGAAGCTTTCTTT; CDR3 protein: CASKAGTEAFF
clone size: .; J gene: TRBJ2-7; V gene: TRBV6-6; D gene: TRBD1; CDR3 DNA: TGTGCCAGCAGTTACTCCGGGACAGGGAGTTACGAGCAGTACTTC; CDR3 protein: CASSYSGTGSYEQYF
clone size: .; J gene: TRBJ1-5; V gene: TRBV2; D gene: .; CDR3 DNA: TGTGCCAGCAGTGTACTGGAACGGAGCAATCAGCCCCAGCATTTT; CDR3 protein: CASSVLERSNQPQHF
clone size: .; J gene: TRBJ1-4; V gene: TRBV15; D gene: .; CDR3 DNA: TGTGCCACCAGCAGAGATCCCAGTGCAACTAATGAAAAACTGTTTTTT; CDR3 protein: CATSRDPSATNEKLFF
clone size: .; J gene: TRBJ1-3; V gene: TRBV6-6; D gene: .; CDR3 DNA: TGTGCCAGCTCTTGGACAGCTGGAAACACCATATATTTT; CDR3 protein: CASSWTAGNTIYF
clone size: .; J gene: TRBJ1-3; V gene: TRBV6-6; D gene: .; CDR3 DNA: TGTGCCAGCAGTTACGGGGCTGGAAACACCATATATTTT; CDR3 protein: CASSYGAGNTIYF
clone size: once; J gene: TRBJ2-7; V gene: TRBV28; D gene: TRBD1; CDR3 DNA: TGTGCCAGCAGTGGGACAGGGCGAAACGAGCAGTACTTC; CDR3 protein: CASSGTGRNEQYF
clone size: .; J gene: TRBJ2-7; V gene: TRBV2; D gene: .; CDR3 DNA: TGTGCCAGCACGGGGGATACCTACGAGCAGTACTTC; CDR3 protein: CASTGDTYEQYF